These 31 T cell receptor beta chains were sequenced from one sample in a study of response to subunit inactivated influenza vaccine. From the RT-PCR reads, TCRdb called clonotypes with MiXCR, one entry per CDR3 protein. The sample records about 780,000 distinct CDR3 sequences, under 20% being singletons. Sequencing used PBMCs from blood, obtained roughly 5 days after vaccination. The receptors were sampled from a man aged 45-65 years who received an inactivated influenza vaccine.

This clonotype was recorded many times. This rearrangement joins TRBV7-2 to TRBJ2-5, with D tentatively TRBD2 (5 bases). The CDR3 is 12 residues long. V gave up 5 bases and J gave up 9 bases, with 13 bases separating them. Germline loops: CDR1 SGHTA, CDR2 FQGNSA. CDR3 nucleotides: TGTGCCAGCAGCCCCCGTGGAGCGGCCCAGTACTTC. Translation: CASSPRGAAQYF.

J is TRBJ2-5 and V is TRBV9; D tentatively reads TRBD1 or TRBD2 (6 bases each). The V end was cut by 2 bases, the J end by 7 bases, with 18 bases between. The CDR3 runs to 15 residues. Germline assignment: CDR1 SGDLS and CDR2 YYNGEE. The CDR3 protein is CASSVGQNPGGTQYF. The CDR3 DNA reads TGTGCCAGCAGCGTTGGACAGAATCCCGGGGGGACCCAGTACTTC.

The chain couples TRBV15 to TRBJ2-3, with TRBD2 matching over 7 bases. V shed 1 base and J 3 bases; nucleotides not matched to a gene: 1. Germline V lookup: CDR1 LNHNV, CDR2 YYDKDF (reference sequence). The CDR3 has 14 residues. In nucleotides, the CDR3 is TGTGCCACCAGCAGAGCGGGGGGAACAGATACGCAGTATTTT. It codes for CATSRAGGTDTQYF.

The J gene is TRBJ2-7, the V gene TRBV5-5; TRBD1 might be the D (6 bases). The CDR3 has 16 amino acids. CDR1 SGHKS and CDR2 YYEKEE come from the germline V gene (reference sequence). Trimming removed 2 bases at V and 0 bases at J, with 15 bases between. Written as DNA, the CDR3 is TGTGCCAGCAGCTTCTCCAGCAGGGGAAGCTCCTACGAGCAGTACTTC. Translating it yields CASSFSSRGSSYEQYF.

CDR3: CASSLRLGSTEAFF. CDR3 in DNA: TGTGCCAGCAGCTTACGGTTGGGAAGCACTGAAGCTTTCTTT. The rearrangement joins TRBV11-2 to TRBJ1-1; D is undetermined. Between the trimmed V and J ends, which lost 2 bases and 4 bases, there was a span of 11 bases. Germline CDR1 SGHAT, CDR2 FQNNGV. This CDR3 spans 14 amino acids.

This clonotype was counted many times. The chain recombines TRBV10-3 with TRBJ2-3; TRBD1 is a possible D gene (6 bases). From germline, CDR1 is ENHRY and CDR2 SYGVKD. The V end lost 3 bases, the J end lost 3 bases, and 13 bases lay between the germline ends. This CDR3 is 15 amino acids long. The CDR3 region is CAISESQGRTDTQYF. CDR3 nucleotides: TGTGCCATCAGTGAATCCCAGGGGCGGACAGATACGCAGTATTTT.

This clonotype has more than one count but fewer than ten. The genes are TRBV10-1 and TRBJ2-3, with 8 nucleotides matching TRBD1. The CDR3 is made up of 14 amino acids. The junction had 3 bases not matched to a gene; V was cut back by 3 bases and J by 4 bases. The germline V gene has CDR1 WNHNN and CDR2 SYGVQD (reference sequence). The DNA of the CDR3 is TGCGCCAGCAGTGATGACAGGGGATCAGATACGCAGTATTTT. Protein sequence: CASSDDRGSDTQYF.

V gene TRBV10-1 combines with J gene TRBJ1-1; 9 positions agree with TRBD1. J gave up 11 bases and V 3 bases, and 10 bases lay outside the gene matches. This CDR3 has 14 amino acids. Germline loops: CDR1 WNHNN, CDR2 SYGVQD (reference sequence). The CDR3 sequence is CASSEMGQGGVAFF. CDR3 sequence (DNA): TGCGCCAGCAGTGAAATGGGACAGGGTGGCGTTGCTTTCTTT.

This clonotype was counted at least ten times. This chain joins TRBV12-3 or TRBV12-4 and TRBJ1-2, with D uncertain. V was shortened by 5 bases and J by 5 bases, with 9 bases between the two germline ends. The length of the CDR3 is 12 residues. The CDR3 sequence is CASSPHKYGYTF. The DNA of the CDR3 is TGTGCCAGCAGTCCGCACAAGTATGGCTACACCTTC.

The V gene is TRBV7-2, the J gene TRBJ2-3, with no clear D. Germline V gene sequence: CDR1 SGHTA, CDR2 FQGNSA. Trimming took 6 bases from V and 2 from J, leaving 18 bases between them. The CDR3 covers 16 residues. The CDR3 loop is CASRSSNSAHTDTQYF. DNA for the CDR3: TGTGCCAGCAGGTCGTCGAACAGTGCGCACACAGATACGCAGTATTTT.

The V gene is TRBV9, the J gene TRBJ2-1, with D tentatively TRBD1 (6 bases). CDR1 and CDR2 (germline): SGDLS, YYNGEE. The V end was cut by 5 bases, the J end by 1 base, with 13 bases between. The CDR3 consists of 15 residues. The CDR3 protein is CASSNGQGSYNEQFF. The CDR3, as DNA: TGTGCCAGCAGTAATGGGCAGGGGTCCTACAATGAGCAGTTCTTC.

This chain links TRBV5-1 with TRBJ2-3; D not certain. The germline CDR1 and CDR2 sequences are SGHRS and YFSETQ. The CDR3 spans 15 residues. The V end was cut by 6 bases, the J end by 2 bases, with 16 bases between. The CDR3 sequence is CASTPFSGNTDTQYF. The CDR3 DNA sequence: TGCGCCAGCACGCCTTTCTCAGGAAACACAGATACGCAGTATTTT.

The chain couples TRBV5-4 to TRBJ2-1; 8 nucleotides agree with TRBD2. CDR1 and CDR2 (germline): SGHNT, YYREEE (reference sequence). The CDR3 loop spans 15 amino acids. Losses at the gene ends were 4 bases for V and 5 bases for J; bases not matched to a gene: 8. As DNA, the CDR3 is TGTGCCAGCAGCCCTCCGGCGGGAGGCCACAATGAGCAGTTCTTC. Protein sequence: CASSPPAGGHNEQFF.

The chain links TRBV9 to TRBJ1-5; TRBD1 agrees at 9 bases. CDR3 length: 15 amino acids. Per the germline V gene, CDR1 is SGDLS and CDR2 is YYNGEE. V was clipped by 4 bases and J by 6 bases; unmatched bases: 8. The CDR3 loop reads CASSTHRGLGQPQHF. CDR3 DNA sequence: TGTGCCAGCAGCACTCACAGGGGGCTAGGTCAGCCCCAGCATTTT.

V and J are TRBV5-1 and TRBJ1-3; D is undetermined. CDR3 length: 14 amino acids. In germline, CDR1 is SGHRS, CDR2 YFSETQ. The V gene lost 1 base and the J gene lost 3 bases, with 8 bases spanning the gap. The CDR3 DNA is TGCGCCAGCAGCTTGACCCAGCATGGAAACACCATATATTTT. Amino acid sequence: CASSLTQHGNTIYF.

In this sample, this clonotype turned up a few times. Here the CDR3 reads CATSIRGASTDTQYF. The CDR3 coding sequence is TGTGCCACCAGCATTCGTGGGGCCAGCACAGATACGCAGTATTTT. The J gene is TRBJ2-3, the V gene TRBV15; D is possibly TRBD1 (5 bases). With 4 bases removed from V and 0 bases from J, the gap between germline ends came to 11 bases. Germline CDR1 and CDR2: LNHNV and YYDKDF (reference sequence). The CDR3 totals 15 residues.

This clonotype has at least ten counts. The V gene is TRBV20-1, the J gene TRBJ1-6, with 9 positions matching TRBD1. CDR3 size: 15 residues. After removal of 5 bases from V and 5 bases from J, the junction contained 7 bases not matched to a gene. The germline gives CDR1 DFQATT, CDR2 SNEGSKA (reference sequence). The CDR3 is CSAPRGQGDNSPLHF. The CDR3 region has the DNA TGCAGTGCTCCTAGGGGACAGGGCGATAATTCACCCCTCCACTTT.

This clonotype was seen a handful of times. Germline and junction disagree at one end, which may indicate a read error. The chain has TRBV2 and TRBJ1-6, with D possibly TRBD1 on 5 matching bases. Germline V gene lookup returns CDR1 SNHLY and CDR2 FYNNEI. The CDR3 extends over 13 amino acids. This CDR3 reads CAKTESFNSPLHF. CDR3 coding DNA: TGTGCCAAGACAGAGTCCTTTAATTCACCCCTCCACTTT.

In its sample, this clonotype was seen a few times. The chain joins TRBV10-3 to TRBJ2-1; 7 bases line up with TRBD1. With 5 bases clipped from V and 12 bases from J, the junction kept 4 bases outside the gene matches. CDR3 length: 11 residues. Germline-derived CDR1 and CDR2 are ENHRY and SYGVKD. CDR3 region: CAISKGAGQFF. CDR3 bases: TGTGCCATCAGTAAGGGGGCTGGGCAGTTCTTC.

The chain carries TRBV18 and TRBJ2-1, with D hard to call. V shed 6 bases and J shed 6 bases, with 9 bases lying between them. The CDR3 covers 12 residues. Germline CDR1 reads KGHSH; CDR2 reads LQKENI. The CDR3 region is CASSRTFNEQFF. The CDR3 nucleotides read TGTGCCAGCTCGCGGACCTTCAATGAGCAGTTCTTC.

This clonotype was seen a few times. The rearrangement links TRBV6-5 to TRBJ2-7, with D perhaps TRBD2 (7 bases). The CDR3 consists of 15 residues. Trimming took off 2 bases at V and 6 bases at J, with 17 bases between the two ends. Germline lookup yields CDR1 MNHEY and CDR2 SVGAGI. CDR3 region: CASSYGSPGGPEQYF. Here the CDR3 DNA reads TGTGCCAGCAGTTACGGATCACCCGGGGGGCCCGAGCAGTACTTC.

V and J are TRBV27 and TRBJ2-5; a possible D gene is TRBD2 (6 bases). This CDR3 spans 15 amino acids. Trimming took off 8 bases at V and 0 bases at J, with 16 bases between the two ends. Looked up from germline, CDR1 is MNHEY and CDR2 is SMNVEV (reference sequence). The CDR3 DNA reads as TGTGCCAGCCGGAGGGACGGGTACTACCAAGAGACCCAGTACTTC. Its protein is CASRRDGYYQETQYF.

A few counts support this clonotype. The chain joins TRBV20-1 to TRBJ2-5; weak D call: TRBD2 (5 bases). The CDR3 contains 12 residues. Trimming took 5 bases from V and 2 from J, leaving 9 bases between them. CDR1 is DFQATT, CDR2 SNEGSKA, per germline (reference sequence). CDR3 DNA: TGCAGTGCTTACGCGGGTCAAGAGACCCAGTACTTC. It is translated as CSAYAGQETQYF.

This clonotype was seen many times. This rearrangement joins TRBV20-1 to TRBJ2-3; D is uncertain. From germline, CDR1 is DFQATT and CDR2 SNEGSKA (reference sequence). Trimming removed 3 bases at V and 5 bases at J, with 21 bases between. The CDR3 length is 16 residues. The CDR3 region is CSASKRRRGGEDTQYF. The CDR3 DNA reads as TGCAGTGCTAGTAAAAGGCGGAGAGGTGGTGAAGATACGCAGTATTTT.

This rearrangement joins TRBV27 to TRBJ2-1; D possibly corresponds to TRBD1 (7 bases). The ends were cut back, 5 bases at V and 2 bases at J, with 13 bases in the middle. Germline values: CDR1 MNHEY, CDR2 SMNVEV (reference sequence). There are 15 residues in the CDR3. Here the CDR3 DNA reads TGTGCCAGCAGTCTGCAGGGGGGCCCCTACAATGAGCAGTTCTTC. It specifies CASSLQGGPYNEQFF.

This clonotype was observed a few times. The gene calls are TRBV3-1 and TRBJ2-1; no clear D. Trimming took 2 bases from V and 6 from J, leaving 14 bases between them. CDR3 length equals 15 residues. Per germline, CDR1 LGHDT and CDR2 YNNKEL (reference sequence). The CDR3 is CASSQSPPGVNEQFF. CDR3 nucleotides: TGTGCCAGCAGCCAATCTCCGCCTGGGGTCAATGAGCAGTTCTTC.

This clonotype was observed a few times. This rearrangement joins TRBV7-2 to TRBJ2-5; D not resolved. Germline lookup yields CDR1 SGHTA and CDR2 FQGNSA. Trimming cost V 6 bases and J 1 base, with 6 bases left between them. There are 12 residues in the CDR3. The CDR3 nucleotides read TGTGCCAGCAGGTACGGCCAAGAGACCCAGTACTTC. As protein: CASRYGQETQYF.

J is TRBJ2-1 and V is TRBV4-3; D remains ambiguous. CDR3 length: 18 residues. With 0 bases removed from V and 5 bases from J, the gap between germline ends came to 20 bases. The germline V gene has CDR1 LGHNA and CDR2 YSLEER. The CDR3 spells CASSQEWVRASFDNEQFF. The CDR3 nucleotides are TGCGCCAGCAGCCAAGAATGGGTTCGTGCTTCCTTTGACAATGAGCAGTTCTTC.

The count of this clonotype is one. This chain links TRBV10-3 with TRBJ2-7, with 9 bases matching TRBD1. The CDR3 is 14 amino acids. The germline gives CDR1 ENHRY, CDR2 SYGVKD. Germline trimming cut 10 bases from V and 9 bases from J; bases unmatched to any gene: 16. The CDR3 region is CATAGQGLIVGQYF. DNA of the CDR3: TGTGCCACCGCTGGACAGGGGTTAATCGTTGGGCAGTACTTC.

This clonotype came up a few times. The J gene is TRBJ2-1, the V gene TRBV20-1; 9 positions match TRBD2. Trimming cost V 6 bases and J 8 bases; bases outside gene matches: 5. Germline CDR1 reads DFQATT; CDR2 reads SNEGSKA (reference sequence). This CDR3 region has 12 residues. The CDR3 DNA is TGCAGTGCAAGGGGACTAGCTTATGAGCAGTTCTTC. Its translation: CSARGLAYEQFF.

This clonotype was seen only a few times. The chain is built from TRBV30 and TRBJ2-7; maybe TRBD2 (5 bases). Looked up from germline, CDR1 is GTSNPN and CDR2 is SVGIG (reference sequence). The CDR3 is 13 amino acids. V gave up 3 bases and J gave up 1 base, with 10 bases separating them. The CDR3 region is CAWSTGSSYEQYF. The CDR3 DNA is TGTGCCTGGAGCACGGGGTCTTCCTACGAGCAGTACTTC.